Ten or more counts support the clone carrying this TCR beta chain. The antigen is not known. The record originates from a study of shared clonotypes between healthy human individuals. Overall study: Per donor, three plates held CD4 naive cells, three held CD4 memory, two held CD8 naive and one held CD8 memory. Study-level results: For naive CD4 cells, around 5% of clonotypes were shared across a handful of donors.

DNA at 150 to 200 ng, 30,000 or so T cell genomes, went into sorted-subset replicate PCRs. Libraries were prepared by immunoSEQ multiplex PCR; TCRdb keeps only in-frame clonotypes and omits some of them. The sample shows about 1.1 million clones, 60% to 80% of them seen only once. The specimen was memory CD4+ T cells from PBMCs. Described subset: CD45RA-negative fraction. This receptor was identified in a man younger than 30 in good health. Some clones in this sample may be carry-over from other donors' samples.

The CDR3 spells CASSPLDRHGYTF. The CDR3 coding sequence is TGTGCCAGCAGTCCCCTGGACAGGCACGGCTACACCTTC. This chain uses TRBV28 with TRBJ1-2, with 7 positions matching TRBD1. The germline V gene has CDR1 MDHEN and CDR2 SYDVKM. The trim removed 5 bases at V and 8 bases at J, leaving 8 bases unmatched. This CDR3 has 13 residues.